This is a list of T cell receptor beta chains from one sample in a study of T cells in Graves' hyperthyroidism and ophthalmopathy. TCRdb re-analysed the multiplex PCR reads in MiXCR, keeping a single row per CDR3 protein. The sample shows about 570,000 distinct CDR3 sequences, under 60% of them seen only once. Input material: peripheral blood or thyroid tissue (not recorded which). The receptors here all came from an adult woman with Graves' disease, either hyperthyroidism or ophthalmopathy (not recorded which). The CDR3 runs from the conserved cysteine through the conserved F or W. The order of the fields is CDR3 length, J gene, clone size, D gene, V gene, CDR3 DNA, CDR3 protein. A D gene is named only where the DNA matches it firmly. The size entry is marked missing in some rows and otherwise reads once, few, many or a size class.

CDR3 length: 15; J gene: TRBJ2-7; clone size: .; D gene: TRBD2; V gene: TRBV7-2; CDR3 DNA: TGTGCCAGCACCTACTCGACTAGCTCCTACACGCGGCAGTACTTC; CDR3 protein: CASTYSTSSYTRQYF
CDR3 length: 15; J gene: TRBJ1-5; clone size: once; D gene: .; V gene: TRBV7-2; CDR3 DNA: TGTGCCAGCAGCTTAGTGGGGCAAACCAATCAGCCCCAGCATTTT; CDR3 protein: CASSLVGQTNQPQHF
CDR3 length: 14; J gene: TRBJ1-6; clone size: many; D gene: .; V gene: TRBV28; CDR3 DNA: TGTGCCAGCAGTTTGTTACAGGCCGCGTCACCCCTCCACTTT; CDR3 protein: CASSLLQAASPLHF
CDR3 length: 13; J gene: TRBJ1-5; clone size: .; D gene: .; V gene: TRBV7-6; CDR3 DNA: TGTGCCAGCAGTTACCGGCAGGCTCAGCCCCAGCATTTT; CDR3 protein: CASSYRQAQPQHF
CDR3 length: 16; J gene: TRBJ2-5; clone size: .; D gene: TRBD1; V gene: TRBV24-1; CDR3 DNA: TGTGCCACCAGTGACCCCCGGACAGGGGGCGAGGAGACCCAGTACTTC; CDR3 protein: CATSDPRTGGEETQYF
CDR3 length: 13; J gene: TRBJ1-5; clone size: many; D gene: .; V gene: TRBV11-2; CDR3 DNA: TGTGCCAGCAGCTGGGGACAAGATCAGCCCCAGCATTTT; CDR3 protein: CASSWGQDQPQHF
CDR3 length: 15; J gene: TRBJ2-5; clone size: many; D gene: TRBD2; V gene: TRBV4-1; CDR3 DNA: TGCGCCAGCAGCCGAGGGGCTAGCGGGAGAGGGACCCAGTACTTC; CDR3 protein: CASSRGASGRGTQYF
CDR3 length: 15; J gene: TRBJ1-2; clone size: many; D gene: .; V gene: TRBV11-2; CDR3 DNA: TGTGCCAGCAGCTCGGCGGGGGGAGCTAACTATGGCTACACCTTC; CDR3 protein: CASSSAGGANYGYTF
CDR3 length: 13; J gene: TRBJ1-1; clone size: .; D gene: .; V gene: TRBV12-3/TRBV12-4; CDR3 DNA: TGTGCCAGCGAATTGTCCGGCGGGGGCGAAGCTTTCTTT; CDR3 protein: CASELSGGGEAFF
CDR3 length: 14; J gene: TRBJ1-1; clone size: many; D gene: TRBD1; V gene: TRBV5-1; CDR3 DNA: TGCGCCAGCAGCTTACAGGGGAGGAACACTGAAGCTTTCTTT; CDR3 protein: CASSLQGRNTEAFF
CDR3 length: 14; J gene: TRBJ2-5; clone size: many; D gene: TRBD2; V gene: TRBV7-9; CDR3 DNA: TGTGCCAGCAGCCCACCCGGGACTAAAGACCTCCCGTACTTC; CDR3 protein: CASSPPGTKDLPYF
CDR3 length: 13; J gene: TRBJ1-6; clone size: many; D gene: .; V gene: TRBV3-1; CDR3 DNA: TGTGCCAGCAGACAGGCGTCCGGTTCACCCCTCCACTTT; CDR3 protein: CASRQASGSPLHF
CDR3 length: 15; J gene: TRBJ2-5; clone size: many; D gene: .; V gene: TRBV7-9; CDR3 DNA: TGTGCCAGCAGCACCTCCGGGGACCTCCAAGAGACCCAGTACTTC; CDR3 protein: CASSTSGDLQETQYF
CDR3 length: 12; J gene: TRBJ1-1; clone size: .; D gene: .; V gene: TRBV2; CDR3 DNA: TGTGCCAGCACTCCGGTCGGCACTGAAGCTTTCTTT; CDR3 protein: CASTPVGTEAFF
CDR3 length: 16; J gene: TRBJ2-2; clone size: .; D gene: TRBD1; V gene: TRBV9; CDR3 DNA: TGTGCCAGCAGCGTAGATAGACAGGGAAACACCGGGGAGCTGTTTTTT; CDR3 protein: CASSVDRQGNTGELFF
CDR3 length: 19; J gene: TRBJ1-2; clone size: few; D gene: TRBD1; V gene: TRBV6-5; CDR3 DNA: TGTGCCAGCAGCCGCTACCCAGGACAGGGATTAAAAGGGAACTATGGCTACACCTTC; CDR3 protein: CASSRYPGQGLKGNYGYTF
CDR3 length: 15; J gene: TRBJ1-1; clone size: many; D gene: TRBD1; V gene: TRBV12-3/TRBV12-4; CDR3 DNA: TGTGCCAGCAGTCCCGGGACAGGGATGAACACTGAAGCTTTCTTT; CDR3 protein: CASSPGTGMNTEAFF
CDR3 length: 14; J gene: TRBJ1-2; clone size: many; D gene: .; V gene: TRBV5-5; CDR3 DNA: TGTGCCAGCCAAAGCTTACCTCCCAACTATGGCTACACCTTC; CDR3 protein: CASQSLPPNYGYTF
CDR3 length: 13; J gene: TRBJ1-1; clone size: many; D gene: .; V gene: TRBV9; CDR3 DNA: TGTGCCAGCAGCGTAGGAGTGCACACTGAAGCTTTCTTT; CDR3 protein: CASSVGVHTEAFF
CDR3 length: 13; J gene: TRBJ1-2; clone size: many; D gene: .; V gene: TRBV12-3/TRBV12-4; CDR3 DNA: TGTGCCAGCAGTGAAATACCCGAGGAAGGCTACACCTTC; CDR3 protein: CASSEIPEEGYTF
CDR3 length: 14; J gene: TRBJ2-7; clone size: many; D gene: TRBD1; V gene: TRBV15; CDR3 DNA: TGTGCCACCAGCCCGGACAGGGTCTCCTACGAGCAGTACTTC; CDR3 protein: CATSPDRVSYEQYF
CDR3 length: 11; J gene: TRBJ2-5; clone size: many; D gene: .; V gene: TRBV20-1; CDR3 DNA: TGCAGTGTTAGGGGTGAAGAGACCCAGTACTTC; CDR3 protein: CSVRGEETQYF
CDR3 length: 12; J gene: TRBJ2-7; clone size: many; D gene: .; V gene: TRBV20-1; CDR3 DNA: TGCAGTGCTAGCAAACCCTCTGGGGAGCAGTACTTC; CDR3 protein: CSASKPSGEQYF
CDR3 length: 14; J gene: TRBJ2-7; clone size: .; D gene: TRBD2; V gene: TRBV10-3; CDR3 DNA: TGTGCCATCAGCGGGAGGCAGAGCTCCTACGAGCAGTACTTC; CDR3 protein: CAISGRQSSYEQYF